Listed below are T cell receptor beta chains from one sample, sequenced in a study of blood T cell repertoires in COVID-19. Data came from immunoSEQ multiplex PCR; TCRdb stores just in-frame clones and leaves some out. The data show around 310,000 clones, with approximately 92% seen just once and more than 6% held by the top ten. Material for sequencing was peripheral blood. Source of these receptors: a woman aged 25 to 39 with COVID-19, enrolled during active disease. The CDR3 runs from the conserved cysteine through the conserved F or W. Each record gives: V gene, J gene, CDR3 protein.

TRBV7-9	TRBJ2-1	CASSLIADYNEQFF
TRBV6-5	TRBJ1-3	CASSWAGAGNTIYF
TRBV3-1/TRBV3-2	TRBJ1-4	CASSQGGEEKLFF
TRBV2	TRBJ2-5	CASTKEEETQYF
TRBV2	TRBJ1-4	CASRVFGGEEKLFF
TRBV5-5	TRBJ2-1	CASNPLAGEKQFF
TRBV5-6	TRBJ1-1	CARWDREAFF
TRBV10-3	TRBJ2-7	CAISGYLVTDRLGSYEQYF
TRBV4-3	TRBJ1-4	CASSQDFGPGNEKLFF
TRBV5-1	TRBJ1-1	CASSLGTGLNTEAFF
TRBV2	TRBJ2-1	CASRGDAGGSNEQFF
TRBV5-1	TRBJ2-1	CASSPLAGGPNEQFF
TRBV10-1	TRBJ1-2	CASTNRGRFVFFPNYGYTF
TRBV5-1	TRBJ1-3	CASSLGLSGNTIYF
TRBV27	TRBJ2-3	CASSLKAGSTDTQYF
TRBV4-3	TRBJ1-2	CASSQVGGFGYGYTF
TRBV24-1	TRBJ1-5	CATSDHTTGSNQPQHF
TRBV3-1/TRBV3-2	TRBJ2-1	CASSPRVLVRYNEQFF
TRBV5-1	TRBJ2-3	CASSPGLAGDTQYF
TRBV11-2	TRBJ1-2	CASRFGGMANYGYTF
TRBV24-1	TRBJ1-1	CATSDRHLTEAFF
TRBV10-3	TRBJ1-5	CAISESIQGNQPQHF
TRBV21-1	TRBJ1-6	CASSKTSPPYNSPLHF
TRBV5-6	TRBJ1-1	CASSLTPKTEAFF
TRBV2	TRBJ1-3	CASRPPTGSSGNTIYF
TRBV11-2	TRBJ2-2	CASSLSTSGRLTGELFF
TRBV9	TRBJ1-4	CASSRPTGRGDEKLFF
TRBV5-1	TRBJ2-7	CASSSGQVGEQYF
TRBV9	TRBJ2-3	CASSCWVWQATTDTQYF
TRBV2	TRBJ2-2	CASTGLAGGPATGELFF
TRBV20-1	TRBJ2-1	CSAGDSSSQFF
TRBV19	TRBJ2-2	CASKGLAETGELFF
TRBV28	TRBJ2-3	CASSPPTGGTDTQYF